This T cell receptor beta chain appears in the sequencing data of a study of CD4+ T cells in melanoma. Sequenced by immunoSEQ multiplex PCR; TCRdb stores in-frame clones only, minus some. The sample has about 10,000 clones, about 59% seen once. Study-wide points: CD8+ T cell, macrophage and B cell function reportedly correlated with neoantigen-specific CD4+ T cells. Neoantigen-specific CD4+ T cells in melanoma reportedly had diverse differentiation states.

The CDR3 loop spans 15 amino acids. Trimming removed 4 bases from V and 10 bases from J; junction bases left unmatched: 7. Looked up from germline, CDR1 is SGDLS and CDR2 is YYNGEE. As concerns this clone: The antigen remains undetermined.

The chain joins TRBV9 to TRBJ1-6, with 11 positions matching TRBD1. Material: cells from a culture (not recorded whether cultured in vitro). The sequence derives from a human donor with melanoma. The CDR3 protein is CASSLTGQGESPLHF. The CDR3 DNA reads as TGTGCCAGCAGCTTGACGGGACAGGGGGAATCACCCCTCCACTTT.